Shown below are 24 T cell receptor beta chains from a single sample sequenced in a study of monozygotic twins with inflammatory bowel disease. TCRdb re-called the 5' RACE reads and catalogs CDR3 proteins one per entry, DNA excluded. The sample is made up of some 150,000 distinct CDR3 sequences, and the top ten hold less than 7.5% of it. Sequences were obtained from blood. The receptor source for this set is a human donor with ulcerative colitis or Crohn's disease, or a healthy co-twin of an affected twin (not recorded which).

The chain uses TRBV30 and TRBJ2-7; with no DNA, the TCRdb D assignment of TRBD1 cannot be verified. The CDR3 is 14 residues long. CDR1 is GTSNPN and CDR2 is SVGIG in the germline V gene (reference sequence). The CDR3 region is CAWSTGTDLYEQYF.

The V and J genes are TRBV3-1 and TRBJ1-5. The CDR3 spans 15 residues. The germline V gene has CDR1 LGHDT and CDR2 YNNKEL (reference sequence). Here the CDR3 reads CASSQGGIGNQPQHF.

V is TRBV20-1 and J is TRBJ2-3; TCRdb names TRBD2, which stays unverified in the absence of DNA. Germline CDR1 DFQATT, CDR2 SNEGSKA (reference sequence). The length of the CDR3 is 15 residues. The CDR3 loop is CSASPSAGVTDTQYF.

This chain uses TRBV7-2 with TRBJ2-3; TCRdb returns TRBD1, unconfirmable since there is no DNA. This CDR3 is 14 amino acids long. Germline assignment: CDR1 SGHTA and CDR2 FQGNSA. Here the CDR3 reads CASSIPTGTDTQYF.

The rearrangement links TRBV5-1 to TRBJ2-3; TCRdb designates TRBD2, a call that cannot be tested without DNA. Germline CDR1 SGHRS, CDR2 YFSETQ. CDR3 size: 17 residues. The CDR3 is CASSLLRTSGGKDTQYF.

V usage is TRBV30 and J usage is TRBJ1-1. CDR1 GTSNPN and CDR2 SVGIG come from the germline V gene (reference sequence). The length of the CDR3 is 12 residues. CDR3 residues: CANGGFGTEAFF.

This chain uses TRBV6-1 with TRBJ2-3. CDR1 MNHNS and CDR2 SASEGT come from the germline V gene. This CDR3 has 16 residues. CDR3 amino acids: CASRFGSESGTDTQYF.

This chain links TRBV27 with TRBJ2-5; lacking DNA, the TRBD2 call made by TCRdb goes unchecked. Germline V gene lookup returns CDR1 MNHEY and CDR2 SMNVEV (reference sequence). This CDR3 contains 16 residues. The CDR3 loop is CASSLLAGISQETQYF.

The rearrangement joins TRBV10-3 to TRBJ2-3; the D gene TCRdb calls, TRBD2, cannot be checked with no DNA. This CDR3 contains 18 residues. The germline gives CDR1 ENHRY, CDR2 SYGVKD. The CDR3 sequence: CAIRVEGTSGHSTDTQYF.

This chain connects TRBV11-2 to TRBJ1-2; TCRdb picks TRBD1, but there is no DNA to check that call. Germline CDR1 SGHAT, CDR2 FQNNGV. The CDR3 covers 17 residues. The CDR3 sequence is CASSLGLWGGANYGYTF.

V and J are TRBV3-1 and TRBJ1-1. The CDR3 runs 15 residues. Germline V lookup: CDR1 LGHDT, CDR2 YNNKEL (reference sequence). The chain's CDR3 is CASSQGTIMNTEAFF.

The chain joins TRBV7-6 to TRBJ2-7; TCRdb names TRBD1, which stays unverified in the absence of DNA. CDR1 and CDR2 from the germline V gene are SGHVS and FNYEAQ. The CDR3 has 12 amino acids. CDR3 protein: CASSLRTGEQYF.

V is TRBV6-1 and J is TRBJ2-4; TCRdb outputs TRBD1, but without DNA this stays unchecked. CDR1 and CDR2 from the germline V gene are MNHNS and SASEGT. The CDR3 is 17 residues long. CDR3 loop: CASSGGGQAIAKNIQYF.

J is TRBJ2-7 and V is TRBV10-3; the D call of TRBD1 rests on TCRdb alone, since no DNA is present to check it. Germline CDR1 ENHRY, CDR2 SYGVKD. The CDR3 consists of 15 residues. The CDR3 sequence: CAILNAGTGPYEQYF.

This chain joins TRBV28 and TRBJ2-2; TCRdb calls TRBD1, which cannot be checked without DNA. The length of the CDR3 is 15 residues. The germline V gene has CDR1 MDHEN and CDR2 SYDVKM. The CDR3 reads CASSSRDKNTGELFF.

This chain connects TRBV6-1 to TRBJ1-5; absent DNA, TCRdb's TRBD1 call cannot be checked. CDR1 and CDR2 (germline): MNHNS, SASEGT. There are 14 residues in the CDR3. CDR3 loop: CASSLGGPGQPQHF.

The CDR3 spells CASSLAGTGAQKEAFF. The chain carries TRBV12-3 or TRBV12-4 and TRBJ1-1; checking the TCRdb D call of TRBD1 is not possible without DNA. CDR3 length: 16 amino acids.

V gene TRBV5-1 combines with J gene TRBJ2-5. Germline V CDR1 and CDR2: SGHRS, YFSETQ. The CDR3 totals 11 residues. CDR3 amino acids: CASSFQETQYF.

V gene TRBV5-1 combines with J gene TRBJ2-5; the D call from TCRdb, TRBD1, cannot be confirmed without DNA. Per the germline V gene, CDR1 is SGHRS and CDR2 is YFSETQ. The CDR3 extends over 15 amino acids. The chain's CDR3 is CASSLGRGRQETQYF.

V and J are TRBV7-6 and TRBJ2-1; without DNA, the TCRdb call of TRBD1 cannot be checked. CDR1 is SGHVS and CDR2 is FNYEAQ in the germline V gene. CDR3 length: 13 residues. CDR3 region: CASSSRDRESQFF.

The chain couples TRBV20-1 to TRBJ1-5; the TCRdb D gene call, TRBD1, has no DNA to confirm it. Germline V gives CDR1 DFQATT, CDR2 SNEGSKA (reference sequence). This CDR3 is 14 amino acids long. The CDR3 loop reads CSAKGGFGNQPQHF.

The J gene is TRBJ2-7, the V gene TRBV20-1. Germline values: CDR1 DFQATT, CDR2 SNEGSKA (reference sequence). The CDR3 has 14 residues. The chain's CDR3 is CSASGHIRNYEQYF.

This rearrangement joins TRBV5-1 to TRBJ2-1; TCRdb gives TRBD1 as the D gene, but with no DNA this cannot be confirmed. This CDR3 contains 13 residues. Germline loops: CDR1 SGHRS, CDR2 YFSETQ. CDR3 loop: CASSLGGVNEQFF.

The CDR3 spells CASSLSQINTGELFF. This rearrangement joins TRBV7-2 to TRBJ2-2. CDR3 length: 15 amino acids. Germline V gene lookup returns CDR1 SGHTA and CDR2 FQGNSA.